The 5 T cell receptor beta chains listed next were all sequenced from one sample in a study of T cell changes during pregnancy in multiple sclerosis. Libraries were prepared by immunoSEQ multiplex PCR; TCRdb keeps only in-frame clonotypes and omits some of them. The table lists 35,000 or so clones, approximately 90% of them singletons, with 4% to 4.5% in the top ten. Material: peripheral blood, obtained in the second trimester of pregnancy. The receptors originated from a female donor in good health, enrolled as a control in a pregnancy study.

The chain recombines TRBV6-6 with TRBJ2-1; 9 bases match TRBD1. The length of the CDR3 is 15 residues. The V gene end was trimmed by 4 bases and the J gene end by 6 bases; junction bases not matched to a gene: 7. CDR1 MNHNY and CDR2 SVGAGI come from the germline V gene (reference sequence). This CDR3 reads CASSLPGTGTNEQFF. CDR3 bases: TGTGCCAGCAGTTTACCCGGGACAGGGACCAATGAGCAGTTCTTC.

The genes are TRBV7-2 and TRBJ1-6; D perhaps matches TRBD1 (5 bases). V lost 2 bases to trimming and J lost 4 bases, with 6 bases between them. CDR3 length: 14 residues. CDR1 and CDR2 (germline): SGHTA, FQGNSA. The CDR3, as DNA: TGTGCCAGCAGCTTACAGGGTTATAATTCACCCCTCCACTTT. This codes for CASSLQGYNSPLHF.

This sequence joins TRBV4-1 and TRBJ2-7, with 7 bases fitting TRBD2. Trimming cost V 4 bases and J 1 base; bases outside gene matches: 10. The CDR3 is 16 residues long. CDR1 is MGHRA and CDR2 is YSYEKL in the germline V gene. CDR3 amino acids: CASSLPTSSRSYEQYF. The DNA for the CDR3 is TGCGCCAGCAGCCTACCGACTAGCTCTAGGTCCTACGAGCAGTACTTC.

The table lists this clone with a count of one. The CDR3, as DNA: TGTGCCTGGAGACTCACAGGGAACTCACCCCTCCACTTT. Protein: CAWRLTGNSPLHF. V is TRBV30 and J is TRBJ1-6, with a possible D match to TRBD1 (6 bases). Germline CDR1 and CDR2: GTSNPN and SVGIG (reference sequence). V dropped 3 bases and J dropped 10 bases, with 13 bases sitting between them. There are 13 residues in the CDR3.

This chain connects TRBV6-1 to TRBJ1-6, with 11 bases lining up with TRBD1. The germline V gene encodes CDR1 MNHNS and CDR2 SASEGT. This CDR3 has 14 residues. The V segment lost 5 bases and the J segment 9 bases; nucleotides outside the gene matches: 3. The CDR3 here is CASSPGQGASPLHF. The CDR3 DNA follows: TGTGCCAGCAGTCCCGGACAGGGGGCTTCACCCCTCCACTTT.